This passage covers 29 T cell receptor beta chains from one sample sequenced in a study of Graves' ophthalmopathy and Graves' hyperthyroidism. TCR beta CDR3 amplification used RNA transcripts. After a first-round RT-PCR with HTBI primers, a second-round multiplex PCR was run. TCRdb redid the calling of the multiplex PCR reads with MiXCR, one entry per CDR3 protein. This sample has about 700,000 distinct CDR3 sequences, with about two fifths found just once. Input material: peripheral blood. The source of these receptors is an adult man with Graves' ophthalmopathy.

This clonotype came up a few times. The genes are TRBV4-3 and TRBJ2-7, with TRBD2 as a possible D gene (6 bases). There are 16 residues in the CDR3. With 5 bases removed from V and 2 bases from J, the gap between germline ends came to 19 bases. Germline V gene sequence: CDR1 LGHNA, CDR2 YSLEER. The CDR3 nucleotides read TGCGCCAGCAGCGCGGGCCGGAGGGGCGTCGCCTACGAGCAGTACTTC. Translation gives CASSAGRRGVAYEQYF.

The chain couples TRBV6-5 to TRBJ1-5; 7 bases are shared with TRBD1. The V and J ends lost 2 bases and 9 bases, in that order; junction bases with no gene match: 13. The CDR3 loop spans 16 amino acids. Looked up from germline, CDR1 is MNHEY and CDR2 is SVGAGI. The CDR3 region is CASSYAVGGRVGPQHF. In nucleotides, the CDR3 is TGTGCCAGCAGTTACGCTGTAGGGGGCAGGGTAGGGCCCCAGCATTTT.

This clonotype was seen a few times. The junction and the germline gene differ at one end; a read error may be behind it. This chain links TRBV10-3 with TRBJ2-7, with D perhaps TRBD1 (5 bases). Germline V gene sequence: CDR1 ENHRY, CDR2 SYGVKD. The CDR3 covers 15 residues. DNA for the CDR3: TGTGCCAGCAGTAGGGGCTTTGCAGGACCCTACGAGCAGTACTTC. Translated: CASSRGFAGPYEQYF.

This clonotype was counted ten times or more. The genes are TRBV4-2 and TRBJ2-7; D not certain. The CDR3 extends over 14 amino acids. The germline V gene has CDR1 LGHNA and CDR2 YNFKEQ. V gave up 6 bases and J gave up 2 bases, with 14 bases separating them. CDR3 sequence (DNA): TGTGCCAGCAGTAGGGCTCTTCCCCCCTACGAGCAGTACTTC. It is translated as CASSRALPPYEQYF.

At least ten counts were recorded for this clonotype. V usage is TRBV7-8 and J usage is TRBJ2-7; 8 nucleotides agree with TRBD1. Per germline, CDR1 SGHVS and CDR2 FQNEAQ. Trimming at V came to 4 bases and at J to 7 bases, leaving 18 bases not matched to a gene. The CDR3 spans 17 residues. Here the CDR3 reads CASSSSAGTGGDREQYF. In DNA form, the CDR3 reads TGTGCCAGCAGCTCTTCCGCCGGGACAGGTGGAGATCGTGAGCAGTACTTC.

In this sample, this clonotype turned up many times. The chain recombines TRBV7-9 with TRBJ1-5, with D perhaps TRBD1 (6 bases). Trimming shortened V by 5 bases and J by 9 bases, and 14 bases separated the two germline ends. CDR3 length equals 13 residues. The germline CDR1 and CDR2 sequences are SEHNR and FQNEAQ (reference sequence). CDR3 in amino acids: CASSETQGLPQHF. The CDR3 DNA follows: TGTGCCAGCAGCGAAACCCAGGGGCTGCCCCAGCATTTT.

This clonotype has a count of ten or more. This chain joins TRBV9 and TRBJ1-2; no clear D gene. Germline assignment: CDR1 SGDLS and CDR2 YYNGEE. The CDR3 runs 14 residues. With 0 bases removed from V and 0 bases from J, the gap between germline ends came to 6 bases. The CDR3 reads CASSVGTTNYGYTF. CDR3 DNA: TGTGCCAGCAGCGTAGGAACGACTAACTATGGCTACACCTTC. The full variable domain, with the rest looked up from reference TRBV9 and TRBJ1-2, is DSGVTQTPKHLITATGQRVTLRCSPRSGDLSVYWYQQSLDQGLQFLIQYYNGEERAKGNILERFSAQQFPDLHSELNLSSLELGDSALYFCASSVGTTNYGYTFGSGTRLTVV.

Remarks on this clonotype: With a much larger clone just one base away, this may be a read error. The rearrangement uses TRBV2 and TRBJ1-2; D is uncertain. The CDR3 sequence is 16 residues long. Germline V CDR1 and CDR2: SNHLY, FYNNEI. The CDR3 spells CASSSSMGHLDYGCTF. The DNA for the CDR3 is TGTGCCAGCAGTTCGAGTATGGGCCATTTGGACTATGGCTGCACCTTC.

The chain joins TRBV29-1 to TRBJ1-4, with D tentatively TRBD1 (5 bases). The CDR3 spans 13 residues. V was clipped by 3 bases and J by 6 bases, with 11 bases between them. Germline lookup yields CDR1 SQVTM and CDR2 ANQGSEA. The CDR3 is CSVEQGLDEKLFF. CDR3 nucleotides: TGCAGCGTTGAGCAGGGATTGGATGAAAAACTGTTTTTT.

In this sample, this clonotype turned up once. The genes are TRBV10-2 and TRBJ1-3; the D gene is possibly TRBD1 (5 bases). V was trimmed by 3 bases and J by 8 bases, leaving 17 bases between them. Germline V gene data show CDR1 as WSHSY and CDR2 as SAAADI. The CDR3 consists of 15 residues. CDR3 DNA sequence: TGCGCCAGCAGTGATTGGGGGGGAGTCCAAGACACCATATATTTT. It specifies CASSDWGGVQDTIYF.

This CDR3 is CASSFLPRERAGELFF. CDR3 in DNA: TGTGCCAGCAGCTTCCTTCCCAGGGAGAGGGCCGGGGAGCTGTTTTTT. The chain joins TRBV5-6 to TRBJ2-2, with D perhaps given as TRBD1 or TRBD2 (5 bases each). Between the trimmed V and J ends, which lost 2 bases and 6 bases, there was a span of 17 bases. The CDR3 consists of 16 residues. From germline, CDR1 is SGHDT and CDR2 YYEEEE.

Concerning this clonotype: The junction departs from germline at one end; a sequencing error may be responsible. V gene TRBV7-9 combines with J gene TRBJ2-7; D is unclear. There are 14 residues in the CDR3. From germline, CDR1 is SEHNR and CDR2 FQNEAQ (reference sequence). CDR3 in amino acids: CASSLGRTSNEQYF. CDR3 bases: TGTGCCAGCAGCTTAGGCCGGACCTCCAACGAGCAGTACTTC. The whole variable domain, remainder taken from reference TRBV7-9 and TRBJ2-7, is DTGVSQNPRHKITKRGQNVTFRCDPISEHNRLYWYRQTLGQGPEFLTYFQNEAQLEKSRLLSDRFSAERPKGSFSTLEIQRTEQGDSAMYLCASSLGRTSNEQYFGPGTRLTVT.

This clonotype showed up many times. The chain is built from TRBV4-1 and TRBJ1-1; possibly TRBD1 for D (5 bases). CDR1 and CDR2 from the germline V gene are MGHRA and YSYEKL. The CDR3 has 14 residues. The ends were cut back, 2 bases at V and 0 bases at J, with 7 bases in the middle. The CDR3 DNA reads TGCGCCAGCAGCCAACGGACACTGAACACTGAAGCTTTCTTT. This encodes CASSQRTLNTEAFF.

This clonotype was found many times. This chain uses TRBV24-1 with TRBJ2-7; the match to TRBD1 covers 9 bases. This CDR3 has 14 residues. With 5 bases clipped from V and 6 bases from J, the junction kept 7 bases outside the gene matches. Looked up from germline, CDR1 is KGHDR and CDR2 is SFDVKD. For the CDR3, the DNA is TGTGCCACCAGTGCCCTAAGACAGGGGGGCGAGCAGTACTTC. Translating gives CATSALRQGGEQYF.

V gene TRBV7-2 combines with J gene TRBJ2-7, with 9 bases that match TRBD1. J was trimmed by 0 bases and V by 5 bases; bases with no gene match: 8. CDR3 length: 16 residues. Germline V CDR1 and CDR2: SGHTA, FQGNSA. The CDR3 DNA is TGTGCCAGCAGCCTGGGACAGGGACTTAGCTCCTACGAGCAGTACTTC. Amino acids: CASSLGQGLSSYEQYF. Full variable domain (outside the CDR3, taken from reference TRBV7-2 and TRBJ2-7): GAGVSQSPSNKVTEKGKDVELRCDPISGHTALYWYRQSLGQGLEFLIYFQGNSAPDKSGLPSDRFSAERTGGSVSTLTIQRTQQEDSAVYLCASSLGQGLSSYEQYFGPGTRLTVT.

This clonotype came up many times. This CDR3 reads CATGTSGSGTGELFF. The CDR3 nucleotides read TGTGCCACGGGGACTAGCGGGAGCGGCACCGGGGAGCTGTTTTTT. The rearrangement links TRBV24-1 to TRBJ2-2; 14 positions match TRBD2. V gave up 10 bases and J gave up 4 bases; unmatched junction bases: 4. The CDR3 covers 15 residues. The V gene's germline CDR1 is KGHDR and CDR2 SFDVKD.

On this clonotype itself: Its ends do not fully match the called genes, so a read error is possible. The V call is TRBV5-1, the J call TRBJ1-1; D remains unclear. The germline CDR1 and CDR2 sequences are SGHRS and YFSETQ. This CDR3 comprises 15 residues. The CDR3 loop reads CASSLYRFMNTEAFF. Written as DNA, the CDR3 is TGTGCCAGCAGCTTGTATAGGTTCATGAACACTGAAGCTTTCTTT.

Here the CDR3 reads CASSFVGYTGELFF. In DNA, the CDR3 is TGTGCCAGCAGCTTTGTGGGATACACCGGGGAGCTGTTTTTT. The chain combines TRBV5-5 with TRBJ2-2, with D unresolved. V was shortened by 2 bases and J by 3 bases, with 8 bases between the two germline ends. This CDR3 is built from 14 residues. Germline assignment: CDR1 SGHKS and CDR2 YYEKEE (reference sequence).

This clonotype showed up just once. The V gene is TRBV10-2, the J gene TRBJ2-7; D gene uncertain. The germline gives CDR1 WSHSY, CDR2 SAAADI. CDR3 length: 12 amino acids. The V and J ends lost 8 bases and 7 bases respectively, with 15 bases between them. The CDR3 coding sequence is TGCGCCAGCCGTGGAGTGTCCCTGGAGCAGTACTTC. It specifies CASRGVSLEQYF.

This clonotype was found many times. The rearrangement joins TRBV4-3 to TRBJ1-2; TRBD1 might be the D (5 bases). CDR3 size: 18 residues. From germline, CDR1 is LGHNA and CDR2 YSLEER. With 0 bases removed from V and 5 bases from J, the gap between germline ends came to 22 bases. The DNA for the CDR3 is TGCGCCAGCAGCCAAGACGGTAGGGGCCTACGGTGGATGTATGGCTACACCTTC. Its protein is CASSQDGRGLRWMYGYTF.

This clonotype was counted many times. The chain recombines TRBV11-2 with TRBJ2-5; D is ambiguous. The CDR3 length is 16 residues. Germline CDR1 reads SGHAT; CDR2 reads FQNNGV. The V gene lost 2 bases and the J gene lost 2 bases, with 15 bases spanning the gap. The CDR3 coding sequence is TGTGCCAGCAGCTTATGGCCGGGTCATACTCAAGAGACCCAGTACTTC. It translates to CASSLWPGHTQETQYF. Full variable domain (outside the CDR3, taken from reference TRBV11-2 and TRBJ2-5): EAGVAQSPRYKIIEKRQSVAFWCNPISGHATLYWYQQILGQGPKLLIQFQNNGVVDDSQLPKDRFSAERLKGVDSTLKIQPAKLEDSAVYLCASSLWPGHTQETQYFGPGTRLLVL.

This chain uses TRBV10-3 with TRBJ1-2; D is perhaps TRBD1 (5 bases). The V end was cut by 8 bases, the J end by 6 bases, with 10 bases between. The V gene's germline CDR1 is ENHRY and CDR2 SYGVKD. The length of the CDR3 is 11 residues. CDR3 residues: CAIPQGHGYTF. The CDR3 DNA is TGTGCCATCCCCCAGGGACATGGCTACACCTTC.

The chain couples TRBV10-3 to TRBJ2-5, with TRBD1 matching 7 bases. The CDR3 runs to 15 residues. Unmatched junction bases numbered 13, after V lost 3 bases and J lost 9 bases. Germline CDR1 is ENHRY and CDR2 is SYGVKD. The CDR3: CAISDPGQLNQPQYF. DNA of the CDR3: TGTGCCATCAGTGACCCGGGACAGCTCAATCAGCCCCAGTACTTC.

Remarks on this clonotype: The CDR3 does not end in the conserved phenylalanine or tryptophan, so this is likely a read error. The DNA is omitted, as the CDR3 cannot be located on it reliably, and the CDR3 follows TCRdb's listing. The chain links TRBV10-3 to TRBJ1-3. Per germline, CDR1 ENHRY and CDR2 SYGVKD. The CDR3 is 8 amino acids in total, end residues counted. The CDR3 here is CAISRRAG.

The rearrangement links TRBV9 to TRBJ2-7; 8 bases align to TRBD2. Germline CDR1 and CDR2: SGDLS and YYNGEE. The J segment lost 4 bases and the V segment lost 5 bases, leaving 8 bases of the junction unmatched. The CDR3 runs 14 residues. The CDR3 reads CASSDREGVYEQYF. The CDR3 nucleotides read TGTGCCAGCAGTGACCGGGAGGGGGTATACGAGCAGTACTTC. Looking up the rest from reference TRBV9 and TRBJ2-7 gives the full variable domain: DSGVTQTPKHLITATGQRVTLRCSPRSGDLSVYWYQQSLDQGLQFLIQYYNGEERAKGNILERFSAQQFPDLHSELNLSSLELGDSALYFCASSDREGVYEQYFGPGTRLTVT.

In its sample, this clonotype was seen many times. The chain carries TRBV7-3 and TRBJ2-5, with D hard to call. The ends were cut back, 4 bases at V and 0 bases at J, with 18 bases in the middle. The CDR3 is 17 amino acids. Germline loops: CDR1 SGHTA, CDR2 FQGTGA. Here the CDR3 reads CASSSSPGLSYQETQYF. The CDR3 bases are TGTGCCAGCAGCTCAAGCCCAGGCCTTTCGTACCAAGAGACCCAGTACTTC.

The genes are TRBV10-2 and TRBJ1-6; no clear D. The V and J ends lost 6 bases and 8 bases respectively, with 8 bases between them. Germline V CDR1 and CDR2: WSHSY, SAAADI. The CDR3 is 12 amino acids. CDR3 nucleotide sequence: TGCGCCAGCAGGGCCGCGGATTCACCCCTCCACTTT. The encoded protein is CASRAADSPLHF.

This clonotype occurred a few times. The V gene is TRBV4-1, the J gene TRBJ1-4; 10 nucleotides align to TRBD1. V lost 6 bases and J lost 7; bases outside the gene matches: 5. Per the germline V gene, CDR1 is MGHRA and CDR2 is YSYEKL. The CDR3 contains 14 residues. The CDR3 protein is CASSEGTGVEKLFF. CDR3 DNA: TGCGCCAGCAGTGAGGGGACAGGGGTTGAAAAACTGTTTTTT.

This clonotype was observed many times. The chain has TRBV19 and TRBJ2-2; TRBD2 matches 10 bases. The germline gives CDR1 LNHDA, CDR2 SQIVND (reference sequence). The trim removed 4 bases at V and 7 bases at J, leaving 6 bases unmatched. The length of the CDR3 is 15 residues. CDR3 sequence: CASSNSGRAHGELFF. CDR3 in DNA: TGTGCCAGTAGTAACAGCGGGAGGGCCCACGGGGAGCTGTTTTTT.